This T cell receptor (beta chain) is drawn from a study of beta chain features in type 1 diabetes. Study findings and constraints: For Type 1 diabetes patients, all four CD4+ subsets carried TCRB CDR3s that were moderately but significantly shorter.

Expressed TCRB transcripts were sequenced because the isolated RNA had all been reverse transcribed beforehand. Sequenced by immunoSEQ multiplex PCR; TCRdb stores in-frame clones only, minus some. The sample shows under 850,000 clones, around an eighth of them seen only once. This clone was observed a handful of times. The antigen is undetermined. V lost 3 bases, J lost 7 bases, and 14 bases stayed unmatched. This CDR3 has 17 residues. Per the germline V gene, CDR1 is MGHDK and CDR2 is SYGVNS. Sample: naive CD4+ T cells from blood. The sequence derives from a man aged 18 to 30 with type 1 diabetes. The chain combines TRBV25-1 with TRBJ1-5, with TRBD1 matching 8 bases. The CDR3 spells CASSENYQGANWQPQHF. DNA of the CDR3: TGTGCCAGCAGTGAGAATTATCAGGGGGCGAATTGGCAGCCCCAGCATTTT. Full variable domain (missing parts from reference TRBV25-1 and TRBJ1-5): EADIYQTPRYLVIGTGKKITLECSQTMGHDKMYWYQQDPGMELHLIHYSYGVNSTEKGDLSSESTVSRIRTEHFPLTLESARPSHTSQYLCASSENYQGANWQPQHFGDGTRLSIL.